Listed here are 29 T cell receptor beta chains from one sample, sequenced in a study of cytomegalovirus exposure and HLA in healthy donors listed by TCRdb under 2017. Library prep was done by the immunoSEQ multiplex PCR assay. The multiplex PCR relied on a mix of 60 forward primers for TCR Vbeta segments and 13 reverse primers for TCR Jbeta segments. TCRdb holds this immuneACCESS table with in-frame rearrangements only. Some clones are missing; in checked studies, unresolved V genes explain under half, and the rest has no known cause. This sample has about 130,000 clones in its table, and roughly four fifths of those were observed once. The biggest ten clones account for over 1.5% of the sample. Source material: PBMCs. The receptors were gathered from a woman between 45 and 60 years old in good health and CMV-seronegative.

The CDR3 DNA is TGTGCCAGCAGGGCAGGGGGCGGCGAGACCCAGTACTTC. Encoded protein: CASRAGGGETQYF. The chain employs TRBV6-5 and TRBJ2-5, with 8 bases lining up with TRBD1. The V gene end was trimmed by 6 bases and the J gene end by 5 bases; junction bases not matched to a gene: 5. Germline CDR1 and CDR2: MNHEY and SVGAGI. The CDR3 loop spans 13 amino acids.

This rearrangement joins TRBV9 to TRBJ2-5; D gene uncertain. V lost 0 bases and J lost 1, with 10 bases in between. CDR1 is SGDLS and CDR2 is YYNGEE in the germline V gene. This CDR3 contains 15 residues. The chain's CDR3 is CASSVGRRPQETQYF. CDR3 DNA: TGTGCCAGCAGCGTAGGGAGACGGCCCCAAGAGACCCAGTACTTC. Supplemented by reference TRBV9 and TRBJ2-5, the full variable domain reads DSGVTQTPKHLITATGQRVTLRCSPRSGDLSVYWYQQSLDQGLQFLIQYYNGEERAKGNILERFSAQQFPDLHSELNLSSLELGDSALYFCASSVGRRPQETQYFGPGTRLLVL.

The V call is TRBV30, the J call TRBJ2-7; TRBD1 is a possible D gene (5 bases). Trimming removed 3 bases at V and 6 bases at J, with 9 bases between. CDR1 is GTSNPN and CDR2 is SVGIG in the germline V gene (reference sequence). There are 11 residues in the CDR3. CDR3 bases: TGTGCCTGGAGGGGGCTAGGCGAGCAGTACTTC. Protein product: CAWRGLGEQYF.

DNA for the CDR3: TGTGCCAGCAGCGTAGGAATCGGGAGGGCTCCGTACAATGAGCAGTTCTTC. It specifies CASSVGIGRAPYNEQFF. The V gene is TRBV9, the J gene TRBJ2-1; 8 bases match TRBD2. Germline CDR1 SGDLS, CDR2 YYNGEE. Trimming cost V 0 bases and J 4 bases; bases outside gene matches: 9. There are 17 residues in the CDR3.

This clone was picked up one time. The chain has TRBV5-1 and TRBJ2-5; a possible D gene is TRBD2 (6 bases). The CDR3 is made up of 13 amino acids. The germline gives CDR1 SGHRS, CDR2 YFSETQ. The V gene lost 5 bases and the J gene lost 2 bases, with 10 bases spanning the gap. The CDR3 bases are TGCGCCAGCAGTAGGACTATACAAGAGACCCAGTACTTC. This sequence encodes CASSRTIQETQYF.

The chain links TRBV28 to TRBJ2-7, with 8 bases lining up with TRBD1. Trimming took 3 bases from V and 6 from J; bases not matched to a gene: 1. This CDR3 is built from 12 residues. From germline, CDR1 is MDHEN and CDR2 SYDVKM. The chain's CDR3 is CASSFDRGEQYF. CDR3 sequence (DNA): TGTGCCAGCAGTTTCGACAGGGGCGAGCAGTACTTC.

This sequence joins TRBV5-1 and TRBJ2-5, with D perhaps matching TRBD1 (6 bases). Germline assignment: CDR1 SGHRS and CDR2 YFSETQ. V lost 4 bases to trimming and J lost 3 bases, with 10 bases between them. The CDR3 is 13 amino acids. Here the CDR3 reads CASSQTGKETQYF. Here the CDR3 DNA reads TGCGCCAGCAGCCAAACAGGGAAAGAGACCCAGTACTTC.

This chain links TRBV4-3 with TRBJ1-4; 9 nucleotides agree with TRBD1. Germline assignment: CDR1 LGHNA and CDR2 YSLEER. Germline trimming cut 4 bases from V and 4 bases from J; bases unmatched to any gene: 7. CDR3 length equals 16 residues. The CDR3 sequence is CASSPLQGAVNEKLFF. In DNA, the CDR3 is TGCGCCAGCAGCCCGCTACAGGGGGCAGTTAATGAAAAACTGTTTTTT.

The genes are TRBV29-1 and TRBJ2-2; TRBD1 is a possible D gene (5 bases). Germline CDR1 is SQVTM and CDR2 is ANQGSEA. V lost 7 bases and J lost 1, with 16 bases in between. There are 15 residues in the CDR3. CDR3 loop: CSAANGRVNTGELFF. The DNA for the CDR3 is TGCAGCGCCGCAAATGGCAGGGTGAACACCGGGGAGCTGTTTTTT.

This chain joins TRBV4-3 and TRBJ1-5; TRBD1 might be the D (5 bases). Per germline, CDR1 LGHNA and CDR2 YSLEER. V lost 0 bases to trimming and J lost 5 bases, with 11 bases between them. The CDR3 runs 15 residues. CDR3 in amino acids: CASSQDSRVDQPQHF. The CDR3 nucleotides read TGCGCCAGCAGCCAAGATTCCAGGGTGGATCAGCCCCAGCATTTT.

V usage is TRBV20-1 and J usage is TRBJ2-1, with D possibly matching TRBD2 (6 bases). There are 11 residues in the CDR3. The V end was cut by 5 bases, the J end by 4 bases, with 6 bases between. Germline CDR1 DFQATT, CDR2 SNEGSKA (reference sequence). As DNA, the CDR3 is TGCAGTGCTGGGGGGTACAATGAGCAGTTCTTC. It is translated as CSAGGYNEQFF.

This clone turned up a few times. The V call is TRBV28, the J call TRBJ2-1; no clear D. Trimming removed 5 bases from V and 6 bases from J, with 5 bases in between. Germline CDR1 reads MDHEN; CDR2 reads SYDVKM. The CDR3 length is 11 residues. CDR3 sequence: CASSPGNEQFF. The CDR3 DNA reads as TGTGCCAGCAGTCCGGGCAATGAGCAGTTCTTC.

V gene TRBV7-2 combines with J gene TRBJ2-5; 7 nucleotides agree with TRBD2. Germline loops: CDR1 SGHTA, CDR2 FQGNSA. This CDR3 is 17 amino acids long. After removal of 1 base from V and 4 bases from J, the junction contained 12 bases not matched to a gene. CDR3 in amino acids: CASSLGGRGGSGETQYF. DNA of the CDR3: TGTGCCAGCAGCTTAGGGGGTAGGGGCGGGAGTGGAGAGACCCAGTACTTC. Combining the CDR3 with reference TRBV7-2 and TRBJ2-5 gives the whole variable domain GAGVSQSPSNKVTEKGKDVELRCDPISGHTALYWYRQSLGQGLEFLIYFQGNSAPDKSGLPSDRFSAERTGGSVSTLTIQRTQQEDSAVYLCASSLGGRGGSGETQYFGPGTRLLVL.

Written as DNA, the CDR3 is TGTGCCAGCAGCTCGGGACTAGCGGGGCAAGAGACCCAGTACTTC. Translated, it gives CASSSGLAGQETQYF. This rearrangement joins TRBV5-4 to TRBJ2-5; 13 bases map to TRBD2. Unmatched junction bases numbered 1, after V lost 3 bases and J lost 2 bases. Germline V CDR1 and CDR2: SGHNT, YYREEE (reference sequence). This CDR3 has 15 amino acids.

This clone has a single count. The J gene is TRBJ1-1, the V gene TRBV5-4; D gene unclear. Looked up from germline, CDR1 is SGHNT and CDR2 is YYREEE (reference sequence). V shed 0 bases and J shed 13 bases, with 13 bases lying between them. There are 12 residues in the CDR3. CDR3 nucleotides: TGTGCCAGCAGCTTGGGGAGGGCAGAACTTTTCTTT. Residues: CASSLGRAELFF.

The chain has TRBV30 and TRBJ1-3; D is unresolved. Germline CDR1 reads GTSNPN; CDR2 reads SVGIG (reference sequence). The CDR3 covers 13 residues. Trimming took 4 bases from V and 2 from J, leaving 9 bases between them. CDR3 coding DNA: TGTGCCTGGACTCTGCAGGCTGGAAACACCATATATTTT. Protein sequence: CAWTLQAGNTIYF.

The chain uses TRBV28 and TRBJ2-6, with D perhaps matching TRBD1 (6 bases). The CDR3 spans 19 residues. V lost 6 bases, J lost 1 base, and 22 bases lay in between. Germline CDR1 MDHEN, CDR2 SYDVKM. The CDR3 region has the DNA TGTGCCAGCAGGCAAAGGGGGTCGGGCAGCCGATCTGGGGCCAACGTCCTGACTTTC. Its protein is CASRQRGSGSRSGANVLTF.

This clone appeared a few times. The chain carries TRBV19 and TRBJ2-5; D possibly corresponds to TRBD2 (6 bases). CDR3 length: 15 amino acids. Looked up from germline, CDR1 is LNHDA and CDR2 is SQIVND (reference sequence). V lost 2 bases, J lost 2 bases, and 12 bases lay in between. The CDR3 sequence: CASSIFSGGQETQYF. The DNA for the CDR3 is TGTGCCAGTAGTATATTTAGCGGAGGGCAAGAGACCCAGTACTTC.

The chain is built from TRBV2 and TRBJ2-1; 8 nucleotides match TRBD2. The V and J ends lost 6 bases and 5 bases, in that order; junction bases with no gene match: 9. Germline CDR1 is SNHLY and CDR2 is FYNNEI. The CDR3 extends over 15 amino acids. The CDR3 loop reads CASSQSGLGNNEQFF. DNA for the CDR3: TGTGCCAGCAGCCAGTCGGGACTAGGAAACAATGAGCAGTTCTTC.

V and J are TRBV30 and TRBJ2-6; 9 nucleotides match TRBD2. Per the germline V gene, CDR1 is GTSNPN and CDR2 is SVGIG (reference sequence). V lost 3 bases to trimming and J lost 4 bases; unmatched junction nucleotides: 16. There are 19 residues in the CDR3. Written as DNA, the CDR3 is TGTGCCTGGAGGGTAGCGGGAGTCGCCAAGAGGTCCGGGGCCAACGTCCTGACTTTC. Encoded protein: CAWRVAGVAKRSGANVLTF.

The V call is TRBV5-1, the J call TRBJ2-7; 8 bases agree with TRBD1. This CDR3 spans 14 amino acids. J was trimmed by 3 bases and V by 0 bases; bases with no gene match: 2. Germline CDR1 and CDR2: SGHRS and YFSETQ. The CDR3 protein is CASSLAGTGYEQYV. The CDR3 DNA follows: TGCGCCAGCAGCTTGGCAGGGACAGGCTACGAGCAGTACGTC.

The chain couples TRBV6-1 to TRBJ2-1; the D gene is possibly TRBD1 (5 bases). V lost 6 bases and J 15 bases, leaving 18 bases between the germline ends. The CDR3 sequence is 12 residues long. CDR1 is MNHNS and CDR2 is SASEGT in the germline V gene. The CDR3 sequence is CASRESDPQGFF. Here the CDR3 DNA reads TGTGCCAGCAGGGAGTCGGACCCCCAGGGGTTCTTC.

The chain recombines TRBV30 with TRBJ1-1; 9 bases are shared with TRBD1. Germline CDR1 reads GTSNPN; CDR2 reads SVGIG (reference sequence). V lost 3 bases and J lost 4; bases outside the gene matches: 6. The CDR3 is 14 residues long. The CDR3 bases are TGTGCCTGGAGGCGGGACAGGGAAAGCACTGAAGCTTTCTTT. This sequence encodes CAWRRDRESTEAFF.

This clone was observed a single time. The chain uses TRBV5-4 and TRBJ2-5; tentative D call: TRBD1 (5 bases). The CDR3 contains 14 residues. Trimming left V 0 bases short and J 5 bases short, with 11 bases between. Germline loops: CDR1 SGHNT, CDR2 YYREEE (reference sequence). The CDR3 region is CASSLAGPGETQYF. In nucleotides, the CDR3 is TGTGCCAGCAGCTTGGCAGGGCCTGGCGAGACCCAGTACTTC.

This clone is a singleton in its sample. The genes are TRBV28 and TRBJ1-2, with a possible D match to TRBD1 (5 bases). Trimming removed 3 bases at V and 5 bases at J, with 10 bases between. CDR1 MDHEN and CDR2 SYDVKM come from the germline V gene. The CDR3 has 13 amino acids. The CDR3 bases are TGTGCCAGCAGTTTTAGTACAGGATATGGCTACACCTTC. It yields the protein CASSFSTGYGYTF.

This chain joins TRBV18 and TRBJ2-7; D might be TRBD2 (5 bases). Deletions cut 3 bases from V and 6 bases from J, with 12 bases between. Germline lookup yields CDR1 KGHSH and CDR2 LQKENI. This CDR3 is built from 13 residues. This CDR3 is CASSPLPSGEQYV. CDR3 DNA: TGTGCCAGCTCACCCCTTCCGAGCGGCGAGCAGTACGTC.

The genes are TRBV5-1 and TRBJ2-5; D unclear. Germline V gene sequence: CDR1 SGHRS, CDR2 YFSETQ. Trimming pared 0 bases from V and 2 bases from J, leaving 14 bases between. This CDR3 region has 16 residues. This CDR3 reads CASSLALPAEQETQYF. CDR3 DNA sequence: TGCGCCAGCAGCTTGGCCTTGCCGGCGGAACAAGAGACCCAGTACTTC.

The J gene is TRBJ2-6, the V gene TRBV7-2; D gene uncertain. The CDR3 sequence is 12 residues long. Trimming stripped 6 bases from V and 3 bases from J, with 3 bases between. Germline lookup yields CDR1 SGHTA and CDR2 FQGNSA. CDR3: CASSRGANVLTF. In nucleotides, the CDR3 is TGTGCCAGCAGTCGTGGGGCCAACGTCCTGACTTTC.

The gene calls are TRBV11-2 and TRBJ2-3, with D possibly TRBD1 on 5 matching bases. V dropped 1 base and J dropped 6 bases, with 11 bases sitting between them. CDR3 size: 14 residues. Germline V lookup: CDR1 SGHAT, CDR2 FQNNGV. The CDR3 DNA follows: TGTGCCAGCAGCTTAGCCCGTGGGGCGGATACGCAGTATTTT. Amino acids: CASSLARGADTQYF.